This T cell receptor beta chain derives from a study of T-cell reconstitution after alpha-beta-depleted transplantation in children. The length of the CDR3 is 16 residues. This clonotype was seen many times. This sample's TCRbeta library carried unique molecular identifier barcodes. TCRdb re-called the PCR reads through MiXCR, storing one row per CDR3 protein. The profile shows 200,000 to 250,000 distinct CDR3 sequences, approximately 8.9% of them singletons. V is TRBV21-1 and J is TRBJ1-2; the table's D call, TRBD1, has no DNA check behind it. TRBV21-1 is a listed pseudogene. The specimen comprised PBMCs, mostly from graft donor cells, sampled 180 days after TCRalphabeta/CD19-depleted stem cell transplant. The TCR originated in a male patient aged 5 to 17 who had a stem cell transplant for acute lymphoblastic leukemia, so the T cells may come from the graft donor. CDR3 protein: CASSGVRDRINYGYTF. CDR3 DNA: TGTGCCAGCAGTGGGGTAAGGGACCGCATTAACTATGGCTACACCTTC.